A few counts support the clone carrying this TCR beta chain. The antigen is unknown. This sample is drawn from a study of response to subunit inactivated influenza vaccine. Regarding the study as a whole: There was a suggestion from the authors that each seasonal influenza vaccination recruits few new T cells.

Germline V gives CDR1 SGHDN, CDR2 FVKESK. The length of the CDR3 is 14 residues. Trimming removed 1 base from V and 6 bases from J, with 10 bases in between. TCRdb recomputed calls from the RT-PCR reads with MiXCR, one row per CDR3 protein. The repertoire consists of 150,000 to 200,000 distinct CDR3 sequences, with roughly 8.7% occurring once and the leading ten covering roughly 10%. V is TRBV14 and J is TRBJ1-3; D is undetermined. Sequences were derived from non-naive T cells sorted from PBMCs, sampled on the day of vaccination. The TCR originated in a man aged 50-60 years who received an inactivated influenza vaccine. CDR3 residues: CASSQVGSENTIYF. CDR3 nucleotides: TGTGCCAGCAGCCAAGTTGGCAGTGAAAACACCATATATTTT.